This is a list of T cell receptor beta chains from one sample in a study of blood T cell repertoires in COVID-19. Clones were read by immunoSEQ multiplex PCR, and TCRdb kept only the in-frame ones, dropping some. Counted here are 150,000 to 200,000 clones, 75% to 90% occurring once; the ten biggest clones make up 3.3%. Input material: peripheral blood. The receptors come from a human donor with acute or convalescent COVID-19. The donor label of this sample is uncertain. CDR3s include the opening cysteine and the closing phenylalanine or tryptophan. The order of the fields is clone size, V gene, D gene, J gene, CDR3 protein, CDR3 DNA. The D gene is left open where the match is weak. The listing skips clone size in some rows; elsewhere it reads once, few, many or a size class.

>-|TRBV10-2|-|TRBJ1-6
CASSESRPGNSPLHF
TGCGCCAGCAGTGAGTCGAGGCCTGGTAATTCACCCCTCCACTTT
>few|TRBV12-3/TRBV12-4|-|TRBJ2-7
CASSPASPDEQYF
TGTGCCAGCAGTCCCGCCAGTCCCGACGAGCAGTACTTC
>-|TRBV3-1/TRBV3-2|-|TRBJ1-3
CASSQRVGLGNTIYF
TGTGCCAGCAGCCAAAGGGTGGGGCTCGGAAACACCATATATTTT
>-|TRBV21-1|-|TRBJ2-7
CASSKGPGLPYEQYF
TGTGCCAGCAGCAAGGGGCCCGGGCTCCCCTACGAGCAGTACTTC
>-|TRBV24-1|-|TRBJ1-1
CATSKGIGGSTEAFF
TGTGCCACCAGTAAAGGGATTGGAGGTAGTACTGAAGCTTTCTTT
>-|TRBV27|-|TRBJ1-3
CASSLRSGATSGNTIYF
TGTGCCAGCAGTTTACGATCAGGGGCCACCTCTGGAAACACCATATATTTT
>-|TRBV5-6|TRBD1|TRBJ1-1
CASSSGTGGWDTEAFF
TGTGCCAGCAGCTCCGGGACAGGGGGCTGGGACACTGAAGCTTTCTTT
>-|TRBV7-2|-|TRBJ2-2
CASSPQGFPGELFF
TGTGCCAGCAGCCCTCAGGGGTTCCCCGGGGAGCTGTTTTTT
>-|TRBV30|-|TRBJ2-1
CAWRWASVEQFF
TGTGCCTGGAGGTGGGCCTCGGTGGAGCAGTTCTTC
>-|TRBV3-1/TRBV3-2|-|TRBJ1-3
CASSQVQLTGNTIYF
TGTGCCAGCAGCCAAGTACAGCTCACTGGAAACACCATATATTTT
>-|TRBV6-6|TRBD2|TRBJ2-5
CASSYGRGGAKETQYF
TGTGCCAGCAGTTACGGTCGGGGGGGGGCCAAAGAGACCCAGTACTTC
>once|TRBV25-1|TRBD2|TRBJ2-3
CASAPMGRGGTDTQYF
TGTGCCAGCGCTCCGATGGGGCGGGGGGGCACAGATACGCAGTATTTT
>-|TRBV10-3|TRBD1|TRBJ1-1
CAISGGTGITNTEAFF
TGTGCCATCAGCGGGGGGACAGGTATAACCAACACTGAAGCTTTCTTT
>-|TRBV2|-|TRBJ1-2
CASSDRRGSVPNYGYTF
TGTGCCAGCAGTGACCGGCGGGGGAGCGTTCCTAACTATGGCTACACCTTC
>-|TRBV6-2/TRBV6-3|-|TRBJ2-7
CASSVGGFSYEQYF
TGTGCCAGCAGTGTGGGGGGTTTCTCCTACGAGCAGTACTTC
>once|TRBV7-2|-|TRBJ2-7
CASSRGTYEQYF
TGTGCCAGCAGCCGCGGGACCTACGAGCAGTACTTC
>-|TRBV5-4|-|TRBJ1-2
CASSLDGGTGYTF
TGTGCCAGCAGCTTGGACGGAGGGACCGGCTACACCTTC
>-|TRBV11-2|TRBD1|TRBJ2-7
CASSLLRDRAHEQYF
TGTGCCAGCAGCCTTCTTCGGGACAGGGCCCACGAGCAGTACTTC
>-|TRBV27|TRBD1|TRBJ2-1
CASSSPGTGVDEQFF
TGTGCCAGCAGTTCCCCCGGGACAGGGGTGGATGAGCAGTTCTTC
>-|TRBV6-5|-|TRBJ1-3
CASQDSKGNTIYF
TGTGCCAGCCAGGACAGCAAGGGAAACACCATATATTTT
>-|TRBV25-1|-|TRBJ2-1
CAAAWAGSHNEQFF
TGTGCCGCCGCTTGGGCTGGGTCTCACAATGAGCAGTTCTTC
>-|TRBV27|-|TRBJ2-1
CASSLQGWYNEQFF
TGTGCCAGCAGTTTACAGGGCTGGTACAATGAGCAGTTCTTC
>-|TRBV5-1|-|TRBJ2-5
CASSLVRETQYF
TGCGCCAGCAGCTTGGTACGGGAGACCCAGTACTTC
>-|TRBV6-2/TRBV6-3|TRBD1|TRBJ1-2
CASSSRDRGLYGYTF
TGTGCCAGCAGTTCCCGGGACAGGGGGCTGTATGGCTACACCTTC
>-|TRBV28|TRBD1|TRBJ2-5
CASSLSRSPRGSRQETQYF
TGTGCCAGCAGTTTATCCCGTAGCCCCAGGGGGTCCCGCCAAGAGACCCAGTACTTC
>-|TRBV27|TRBD1|TRBJ1-6
CASSRTSGTGGSPLHF
TGTGCCAGCAGCCGCACCTCCGGGACAGGGGGTTCACCCCTCCACTTT
>once|TRBV18|-|TRBJ1-1
CASSPYQGKNRINTEAFF
TGTGCCAGCTCACCATATCAGGGGAAAAATAGGATAAACACTGAAGCTTTCTTT
>-|TRBV19|-|TRBJ1-5
CASSIGNSNQPQHF
TGTGCCAGTAGTATCGGGAATAGCAATCAGCCCCAGCATTTT
>once|TRBV24-1|TRBD1|TRBJ2-1
CATSDTTGRSYNEQFF
TGTGCCACCAGTGACACGACAGGGCGCTCCTACAATGAGCAGTTCTTC
>few|TRBV7-9|-|TRBJ2-3
CASRFSASDTQYF
TGTGCCAGCAGATTTAGCGCCTCAGATACGCAGTATTTT
>-|TRBV25-1|-|TRBJ1-4
CASSPARGANEKLFF
TGTGCCAGCAGTCCCGCCCGGGGGGCGAATGAAAAACTGTTTTTT
>-|TRBV30|-|TRBJ2-2
CAWGGGRNTGELFF
TGTGCGTGGGGGGGCGGGAGGAACACCGGGGAGCTGTTTTTT
>-|TRBV29-1|-|TRBJ1-2
CSVEALAGVTRYGYTF
TGCAGCGTTGAGGCCCTAGCGGGGGTAACGAGATATGGCTACACCTTC
>once|TRBV4-2|TRBD1|TRBJ1-2
CASSAPGGAGYGYTF
TGTGCCAGCAGCGCGCCAGGGGGCGCGGGGTATGGCTACACCTTC
>-|TRBV2|TRBD1|TRBJ1-6
CASRADRGNYNSPLHF
TGTGCCAGCAGGGCCGACAGGGGCAACTATAATTCACCCCTCCACTTT
>-|TRBV7-8|TRBD2|TRBJ2-3
CASSPHGGDLSTDTQYF
TGTGCCAGCAGCCCACACGGGGGGGACCTAAGCACAGATACGCAGTATTTT
>-|TRBV4-1|-|TRBJ2-1
CASSQTAVNEQFF
TGCGCCAGCAGCCAGACGGCGGTAAATGAGCAGTTCTTC
>-|TRBV18|TRBD1|TRBJ1-1
CASSPDRGITEAFF
TGTGCCAGCTCACCGGACAGGGGGATCACTGAAGCTTTCTTT
>-|TRBV7-6|-|TRBJ1-5
CASSLAGAGNQPQHF
TGTGCCAGCAGCTTAGCAGGGGCTGGCAATCAGCCCCAGCATTTT
>-|TRBV5-4|-|TRBJ1-6
CASSLATTGNSPLHF
TGTGCCAGCAGCTTAGCGACAACGGGGAACTCACCCCTCCACTTT